The rows below give T cell receptor beta chains drawn from one sample of a study of cytomegalovirus exposure and HLA in healthy donors. Libraries were prepared by immunoSEQ multiplex PCR; TCRdb keeps only in-frame clonotypes and omits some of them. Seen here are 150,000 to 160,000 clones, roughly 84% observed once, and the top ten hold approximately 2%. Sequenced input: PBMCs. The source of these receptors is a human donor in good health. Each CDR3 is given with its conserved first and last residue. The D gene is left open where the match is weak. Expanded clones get a size class; other rows say once, few or many, or leave the size out.

D: TRBD1; size: NA; J: TRBJ2-7; V: TRBV28; DNA: TGTGCCAGCAAGAACCACAAGACAGGGGGTTTGGGGGAGCAGTACTTC; CDR3: CASKNHKTGGLGEQYF
D: NA; size: NA; J: TRBJ1-1; V: TRBV19; DNA: TGTGCCAGTAGTATCTTCCTAAGGAACACTGAAGCTTTCTTT; CDR3: CASSIFLRNTEAFF
D: TRBD1; size: NA; J: TRBJ1-5; V: TRBV19; DNA: TGTGCCAGTAGTATGGGACAGGGTAATCAGCCCCAGCATTTT; CDR3: CASSMGQGNQPQHF
D: NA; size: NA; J: TRBJ1-5; V: TRBV4-1; DNA: TGCGCCAGCAGCCAAGAGGGGGCAGGTAATCAGCCCCAGCATTTT; CDR3: CASSQEGAGNQPQHF
D: NA; size: NA; J: TRBJ1-1; V: TRBV9; DNA: TGTGCCAGCAGCCCGAGCGGGACGGTGAACACTGAAGCTTTCTTT; CDR3: CASSPSGTVNTEAFF
D: NA; size: NA; J: TRBJ1-6; V: TRBV5-4; DNA: TGTGCCAGCAGCTTGTATTGGAGCTCCTATAATTCACCCCTCCACTTT; CDR3: CASSLYWSSYNSPLHF
D: NA; size: NA; J: TRBJ2-3; V: TRBV5-5; DNA: TGTGCCAGCAGCTCAGGGGCGACTACCCCCACAGATACGCAGTATTTT; CDR3: CASSSGATTPTDTQYF
D: TRBD2; size: NA; J: TRBJ2-7; V: TRBV7-8; DNA: TGTGCCAGCAGCCCCCTCGGCCGGGAGGAGTACGAGCAGTACTTC; CDR3: CASSPLGREEYEQYF
D: TRBD1; size: NA; J: TRBJ2-1; V: TRBV7-2; DNA: TGTGCCAGCAGCCGGACAGGTGGGTACAATGAGCAGTTCTTC; CDR3: CASSRTGGYNEQFF
D: NA; size: NA; J: TRBJ1-4; V: TRBV15; DNA: TGTGCCACCAGCAGAGTCGCCGCCGGGAAACTGTTTTTT; CDR3: CATSRVAAGKLFF
D: NA; size: NA; J: TRBJ1-1; V: TRBV7-3; DNA: TGTGCCAGCAGCTTACAGGGGTACACTGAAGCTTTCTTT; CDR3: CASSLQGYTEAFF
D: TRBD1; size: NA; J: TRBJ2-1; V: TRBV5-6; DNA: TGTGCCAGCAGCTCTTCCGGGACAGGCCGCTACAATGAGCAGTTCTTC; CDR3: CASSSSGTGRYNEQFF
D: TRBD2; size: NA; J: TRBJ2-1; V: TRBV27; DNA: TGTGCCAGCAGCCTAGCGGGAGTAGTCATCAATGAGCAGTTCTTC; CDR3: CASSLAGVVINEQFF
D: TRBD1; size: few; J: TRBJ2-7; V: TRBV7-9; DNA: TGTGCCAGCAGCAATTCCGGGACAGTTGGATACGAGCAGTACTTC; CDR3: CASSNSGTVGYEQYF
D: NA; size: NA; J: TRBJ1-5; V: TRBV7-2; DNA: TGTGCCAGCGGCTGGGCTCAGCCCCAGCATTTT; CDR3: CASGWAQPQHF
D: TRBD1; size: NA; J: TRBJ1-1; V: TRBV27; DNA: TGTGCCAGCAGTATGACAGGGACTGAAGCTTTCTTT; CDR3: CASSMTGTEAFF
D: NA; size: NA; J: TRBJ1-3; V: TRBV7-9; DNA: TGTGCCAGTTTGGGGGCGAACACCATATATTTT; CDR3: CASLGANTIYF
D: TRBD2; size: NA; J: TRBJ2-7; V: TRBV6-1; DNA: TGTGCCAGCACTGATGAACTAGCGGGTCCCTACGAGCAGTACTTC; CDR3: CASTDELAGPYEQYF
D: TRBD2; size: NA; J: TRBJ2-1; V: TRBV27; DNA: TGTGCCAGCAAACTAGCGGGAGTTTATTACAATGAGCAGTTCTTC; CDR3: CASKLAGVYYNEQFF
D: TRBD1; size: NA; J: TRBJ2-7; V: TRBV5-1; DNA: TGCGCCAGCAGCTACGGGACAGGGGGCTCCAACGAGCAGTACTTC; CDR3: CASSYGTGGSNEQYF
D: NA; size: NA; J: TRBJ2-7; V: TRBV13; DNA: TGTGCCAGCAGCTCAAGCGCGACAGACTACGAGCAGTACTTC; CDR3: CASSSSATDYEQYF
D: TRBD1; size: NA; J: TRBJ1-2; V: TRBV6-5; DNA: TGTGCCAGCAGTTACCAGGGGGCTGGCTACACCTTC; CDR3: CASSYQGAGYTF
D: NA; size: NA; J: TRBJ2-1; V: TRBV27; DNA: TGTGCCAGCAAACCGGGCCCCGGGGACTACAATGAGCAGTTCTTC; CDR3: CASKPGPGDYNEQFF
D: NA; size: NA; J: TRBJ1-1; V: TRBV2; DNA: TGTGCCAGCAGTGTAAACAGGGTGAACACTGAAGCTTTCTTT; CDR3: CASSVNRVNTEAFF
D: NA; size: NA; J: TRBJ2-7; V: TRBV11-2; DNA: TGTGCCAGCAGCTTAGGGAGCGAGCAGTACTTC; CDR3: CASSLGSEQYF
D: TRBD2; size: NA; J: TRBJ2-3; V: TRBV4-1; DNA: TGCGCCAGCAGCCAAGCGGGTATGGCGGGAGGCGGAGATACGCAGTATTTT; CDR3: CASSQAGMAGGGDTQYF
D: TRBD1; size: NA; J: TRBJ2-2; V: TRBV4-1; DNA: TGCGCCAGCAGCGCCCTTCGGACAGGGTACACCGGGGAGCTGTTTTTT; CDR3: CASSALRTGYTGELFF
D: NA; size: NA; J: TRBJ1-6; V: TRBV18; DNA: TGTGCCAGCCGGAGCTCCTATAATTCACCCCTCCACTTT; CDR3: CASRSSYNSPLHF
D: TRBD1; size: NA; J: TRBJ2-7; V: TRBV9; DNA: TGTGCCAGCAGCTTCGGGACAGGGACTCTCGAGCAGTACTTC; CDR3: CASSFGTGTLEQYF
D: NA; size: NA; J: TRBJ1-5; V: TRBV27; DNA: TGTGCCAGCAGTTTATCGTACGGTCAGCCCCAGCATTTT; CDR3: CASSLSYGQPQHF
D: NA; size: NA; J: TRBJ1-1; V: TRBV6-5; DNA: TGTGCCAGCAGCCGACAGCGATCGAACACTGAAGCTTTCTTT; CDR3: CASSRQRSNTEAFF
D: TRBD1; size: NA; J: TRBJ1-1; V: TRBV6-1; DNA: TGTGCCAGCAGTGCCTGGACAGGGGTGGGGACTGAAGCTTTCTTT; CDR3: CASSAWTGVGTEAFF
D: NA; size: NA; J: TRBJ2-2; V: TRBV28; DNA: TGTGCCAGCAGCCCTGCAGGATACACCGGGGAGCTGTTTTTT; CDR3: CASSPAGYTGELFF
D: NA; size: NA; J: TRBJ2-3; V: TRBV11-2; DNA: TGTGCCAGCAGCCCCCGCCTTGCGGGGCCGCCCACAGATACGCAGTATTTT; CDR3: CASSPRLAGPPTDTQYF
D: TRBD1; size: NA; J: TRBJ2-7; V: TRBV2; DNA: TGTGCCAACCTCTATACTGTTGGACAGGGGCACTACGAGCAGTACTTC; CDR3: CANLYTVGQGHYEQYF
D: NA; size: NA; J: TRBJ1-1; V: TRBV2; DNA: TGTGCCAGCGGAATAACCAGGGAGAACACTGAAGCTTTCTTT; CDR3: CASGITRENTEAFF
D: TRBD2; size: few; J: TRBJ2-1; V: TRBV7-2; DNA: TGTGCCAGCAGGTCGGTGTCAGCGGGATACAATGAGCAGTTCTTC; CDR3: CASRSVSAGYNEQFF
D: NA; size: once; J: TRBJ2-2; V: TRBV19; DNA: TGTGCCAGTAGTATTAAACAGGGAGCTATTACCGGGGAGCTGTTTTTT; CDR3: CASSIKQGAITGELFF
D: TRBD1; size: NA; J: TRBJ2-5; V: TRBV28; DNA: TGTGCCAGCAGCTTACCCGGGACAGGGTGGGAGACCCAGTACTTC; CDR3: CASSLPGTGWETQYF
D: NA; size: NA; J: TRBJ1-1; V: TRBV12-5; DNA: TGTGCTAGTGGTTTGGTAGCGGGTCGGGTAGACACTGAAGCTTTCTTT; CDR3: CASGLVAGRVDTEAFF